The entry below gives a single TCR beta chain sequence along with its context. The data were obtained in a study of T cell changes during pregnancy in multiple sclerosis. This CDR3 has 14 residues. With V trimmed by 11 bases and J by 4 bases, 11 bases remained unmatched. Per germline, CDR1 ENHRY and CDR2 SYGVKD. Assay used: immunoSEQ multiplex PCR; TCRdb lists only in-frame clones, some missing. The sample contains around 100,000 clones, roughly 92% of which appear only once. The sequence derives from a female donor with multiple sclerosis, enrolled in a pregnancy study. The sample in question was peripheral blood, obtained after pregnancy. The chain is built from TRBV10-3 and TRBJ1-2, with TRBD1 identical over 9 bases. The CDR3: CAVKGTGTSYGYTF. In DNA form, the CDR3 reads TGTGCCGTCAAGGGGACAGGGACAAGCTATGGCTACACCTTC.